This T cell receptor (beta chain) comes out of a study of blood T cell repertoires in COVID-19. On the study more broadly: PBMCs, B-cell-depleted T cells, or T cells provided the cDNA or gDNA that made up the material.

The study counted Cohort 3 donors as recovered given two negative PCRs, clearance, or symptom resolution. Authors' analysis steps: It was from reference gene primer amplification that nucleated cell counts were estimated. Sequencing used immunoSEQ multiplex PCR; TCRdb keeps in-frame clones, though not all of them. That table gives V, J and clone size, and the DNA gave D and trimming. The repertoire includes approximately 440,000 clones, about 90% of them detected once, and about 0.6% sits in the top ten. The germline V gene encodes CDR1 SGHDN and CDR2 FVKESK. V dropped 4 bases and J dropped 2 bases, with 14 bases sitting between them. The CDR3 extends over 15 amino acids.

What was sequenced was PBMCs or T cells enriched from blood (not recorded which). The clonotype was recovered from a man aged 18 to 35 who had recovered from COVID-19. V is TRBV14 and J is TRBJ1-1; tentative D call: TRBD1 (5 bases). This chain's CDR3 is CASSPTGFTNTEAFF. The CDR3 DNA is TGTGCCAGCAGCCCTACAGGCTTCACAAACACTGAAGCTTTCTTT.